The entry below gives a single TCR beta chain sequence along with its context. This clone appeared a single time. What antigen it recognizes has not been identified. No much larger clone exists at a distance of one base, and base qualities are not known. The identical CDR3 is also encoded by other nucleotide sequences in the sample. The donors were healthy, HIV-negative adults who had no recently reported acute infections or vaccinations. Every donor was a Caucasian adult residing in Nashville, Tennessee, USA. CD4+ T cells were enriched by magnetic negative selection; naive cells were then positively selected on CD45RA, and the negative fraction formed the memory subset. Blood was collected by leukapheresis, and PBMCs were isolated by Ficoll-Histopaque density gradient centrifugation and then cryopreserved in liquid nitrogen vapor phase. Purity and quantity of every magnetically sorted T cell population were checked by analytical flow cytometry. From each sorted fraction, genomic DNA was isolated and quantified by UV absorbance on a Nanodrop 2000c.

Using the deep immunoSEQ assay, TCR CDR3 regions were amplified from genomic DNA by multiplex PCR. For each cell subset, the extracted genomic DNA was distributed evenly across all wells of several immunoSEQ 96-well plates, and each plate served as one replicate. For sorted subsets, about 200 ng genomic DNA, equal to 30,000 or so T cell genomes, was loaded into each replicate PCR. Purified libraries were quantified with a Qubit 3.0 fluorometer, sized on a Bioanalyzer 2100, and re-quantified with the KAPA Library Quantification kit. Every immunoSEQ 96-well plate was sequenced on a separate single-read 150-cycle Illumina NextSeq 550 flow cell. In the original analysis: The immunoSEQ output contained only junctional sequences without quality scores, so filtering could not match that applied to full-length reads. To assign V/J genes and CDR3, sequences were annotated against IMGT germline references using PyIR, a Python wrapper for IgBLAST v1.9. Reads were removed for weak V/J assignments (E-value above 1e-6), missing CDR3, stop codons, out-of-frame junctions, or ambiguous translated residues. A V3J clonotype was defined by an identical inferred V gene, J gene, and CDR3 amino acid sequence. The percentage overlap between two repertoires was calculated by dividing the number of shared unique clonotypes by the size of the smaller repertoire. Repertoire richness was assessed with RTK rarefaction, the Chao1 estimator, and Recon v2.1 estimates of unobserved clonotypes. Generation probabilities for all TCRbeta clonotypes obtained by the gDNA method from a few donors were computed using OLGA. This immuneACCESS table, as held by TCRdb, lists in-frame sequences with V and J called but not all clones. Of the missing ones, under half trace to an unresolved V gene in checked studies; the others have no known cause. V and J calls and clone size are those listed in that table; D and trimming were worked out from the DNA. Present in this sample are about 2.4 million clones, approximately 94% of which were seen just once. Clones ranked in the top ten supply over 0.12% of the sample.

This specimen belongs to a study of shared clonotypes between healthy human individuals (dated by TCRdb to 2020 to 2021). With respect to the entire study: The cohort included a few men and a couple of women between 18 and 49 years of age. For each donor, three plates each were used for CD4 naive and CD4 memory, two plates were used for CD8 naive, and one plate was used for CD8 memory. The study deeply sequenced blood TCR repertoires of about 5 healthy adults to estimate repertoire size and the extent of clonotype sharing between individuals. Different laboratories and diverse techniques were used to prepare libraries and sequence TCR repertoires, to increase sequencing depth and limit assay-specific biases. Between about 0.9 and 8.9 billion PBMCs per donor were obtained by leukapheresis. Points the paper makes about the study in general: Because the study included a small number of donors, the genetic and exposure-history diversity represented was limited. Based on pairwise subsampling, the degree of clonotype sharing among donors was expected to be affected by sequencing depth. Clonotypes shared by all four sorted-subset donors showed higher generation probabilities than non-shared clonotypes. Naive subsets generally had larger estimated clonotype richness than memory subsets did. Sampling was limited to blood, and TCR repertoires in tissue likely differ from TCR repertoires in blood. Rarefaction of sorted-subset datasets indicated incomplete sequencing despite the large sequencing depth. Approximately 5% of naive CD4, approximately 3.7% of naive CD8, roughly 2.5% of memory CD4, and over 0.35% of memory CD8 clonotypes were shared across several donors.

The germline V gene gives CDR1 as SNHLY and CDR2 as FYNNEI. The junction carries 5 bases between V and J, which are trimmed by 4 bases and 2 bases respectively. Including the terminal cysteine and phenylalanine, the CDR3 comprises 12 residues. Left in the record is the CDR3 DNA by itself, 36 bases read in frame from the first base. The receptor was isolated from a man younger than 35 in good health. Sequenced: naive CD4+ T cells sorted from blood. The cell subset or site label, as the study defines it: CD45RA+ positively selected. The V gene is TRBV2 and the J gene is TRBJ2-5; no D gene is confidently identified. The CDR3 has the sequence CASSALQETQYF. DNA sequence: TGTGCCAGCAGTGCCCTGCAAGAGACCCAGTACTTC.